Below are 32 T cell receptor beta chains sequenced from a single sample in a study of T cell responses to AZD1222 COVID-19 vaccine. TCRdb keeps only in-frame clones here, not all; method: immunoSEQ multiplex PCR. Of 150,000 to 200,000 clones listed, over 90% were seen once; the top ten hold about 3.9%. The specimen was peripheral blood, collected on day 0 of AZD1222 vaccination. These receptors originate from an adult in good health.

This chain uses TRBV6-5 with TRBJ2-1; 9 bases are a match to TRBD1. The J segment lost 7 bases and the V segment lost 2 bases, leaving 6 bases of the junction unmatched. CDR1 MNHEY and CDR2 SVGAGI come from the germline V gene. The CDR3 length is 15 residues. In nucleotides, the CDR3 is TGTGCCAGCAGTTACACTGGGACAGGGAAAAATGAGCAGTTCTTC. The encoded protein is CASSYTGTGKNEQFF.

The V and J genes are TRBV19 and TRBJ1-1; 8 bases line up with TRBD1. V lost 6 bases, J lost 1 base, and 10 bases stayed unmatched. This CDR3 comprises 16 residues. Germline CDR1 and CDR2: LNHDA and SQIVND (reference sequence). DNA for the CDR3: TGTGCCAGTAGCGCCGGTCGACAGGGGTGGAACACTGAAGCTTTCTTT. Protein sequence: CASSAGRQGWNTEAFF.

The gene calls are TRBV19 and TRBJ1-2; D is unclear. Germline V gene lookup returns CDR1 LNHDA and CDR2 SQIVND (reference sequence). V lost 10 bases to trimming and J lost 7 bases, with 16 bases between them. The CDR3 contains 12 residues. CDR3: CATLRPTRGYTF. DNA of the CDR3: TGTGCCACCCTCAGACCGACTCGTGGCTACACCTTC. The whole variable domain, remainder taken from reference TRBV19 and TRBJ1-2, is DGGITQSPKYLFRKEGQNVTLSCEQNLNHDAMYWYRQDPGQGLRLIYYSQIVNDFQKGDIAEGYSVSREKKESFPLTVTSAQKNPTAFYLCATLRPTRGYTFGSGTRLTVV.

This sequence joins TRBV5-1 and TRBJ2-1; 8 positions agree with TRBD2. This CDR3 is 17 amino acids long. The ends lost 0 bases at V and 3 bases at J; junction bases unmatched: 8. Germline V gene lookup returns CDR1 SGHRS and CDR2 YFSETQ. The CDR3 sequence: CASSLDLLAVGYNEQFF. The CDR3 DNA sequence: TGCGCCAGCAGCTTGGACTTACTAGCGGTCGGCTACAATGAGCAGTTCTTC.

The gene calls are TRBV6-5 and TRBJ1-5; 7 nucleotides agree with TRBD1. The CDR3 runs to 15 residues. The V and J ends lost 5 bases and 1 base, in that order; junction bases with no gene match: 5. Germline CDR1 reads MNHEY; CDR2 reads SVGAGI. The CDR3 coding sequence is TGTGCCAGCAGTCGACAGGGAGGGAGCAATCAGCCCCAGCATTTT. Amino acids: CASSRQGGSNQPQHF.

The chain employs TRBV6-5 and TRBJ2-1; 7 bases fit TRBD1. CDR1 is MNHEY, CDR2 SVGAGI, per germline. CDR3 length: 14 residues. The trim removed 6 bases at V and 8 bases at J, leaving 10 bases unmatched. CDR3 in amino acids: CASRGQPGIYEQFF. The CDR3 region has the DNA TGTGCCAGCAGGGGACAGCCCGGTATCTATGAGCAGTTCTTC.

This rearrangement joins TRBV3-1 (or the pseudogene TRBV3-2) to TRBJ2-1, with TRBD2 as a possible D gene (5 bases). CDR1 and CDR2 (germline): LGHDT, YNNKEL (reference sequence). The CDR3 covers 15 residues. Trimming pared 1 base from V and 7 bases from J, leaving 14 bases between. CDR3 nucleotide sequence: TGTGCCAGCAGCCAAGTCGCTAGCTCCGGGAATGAGCAGTTCTTC. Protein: CASSQVASSGNEQFF.

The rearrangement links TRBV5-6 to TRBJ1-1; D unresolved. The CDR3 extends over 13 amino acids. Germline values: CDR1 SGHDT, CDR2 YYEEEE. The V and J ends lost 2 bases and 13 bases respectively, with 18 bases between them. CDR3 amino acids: CASSFRLGPGGFF. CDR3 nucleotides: TGTGCCAGCAGCTTTCGTCTCGGACCGGGTGGTTTCTTT.

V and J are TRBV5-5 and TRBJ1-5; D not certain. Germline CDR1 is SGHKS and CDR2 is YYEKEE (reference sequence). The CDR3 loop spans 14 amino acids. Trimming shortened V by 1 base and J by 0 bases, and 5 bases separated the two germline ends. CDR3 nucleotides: TGTGCCAGCAGCTTGAGGGATAGCAATCAGCCCCAGCATTTT. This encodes CASSLRDSNQPQHF.

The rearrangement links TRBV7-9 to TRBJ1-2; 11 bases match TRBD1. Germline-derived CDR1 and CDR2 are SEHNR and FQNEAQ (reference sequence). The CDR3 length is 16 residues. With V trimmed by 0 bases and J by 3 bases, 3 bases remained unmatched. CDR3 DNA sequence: TGTGCCAGCAGCTTAGCGGGACAGGGGGTGTACTATGGCTACACCTTC. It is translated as CASSLAGQGVYYGYTF.

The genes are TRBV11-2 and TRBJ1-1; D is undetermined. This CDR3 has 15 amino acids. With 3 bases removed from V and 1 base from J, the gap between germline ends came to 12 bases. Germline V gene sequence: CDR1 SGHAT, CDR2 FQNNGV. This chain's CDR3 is CASSLRRERNTEAFF. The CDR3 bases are TGTGCCAGCAGCTTGAGACGGGAACGGAACACTGAAGCTTTCTTT. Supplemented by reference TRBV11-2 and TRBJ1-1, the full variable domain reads EAGVAQSPRYKIIEKRQSVAFWCNPISGHATLYWYQQILGQGPKLLIQFQNNGVVDDSQLPKDRFSAERLKGVDSTLKIQPAKLEDSAVYLCASSLRRERNTEAFFGQGTRLTVV.

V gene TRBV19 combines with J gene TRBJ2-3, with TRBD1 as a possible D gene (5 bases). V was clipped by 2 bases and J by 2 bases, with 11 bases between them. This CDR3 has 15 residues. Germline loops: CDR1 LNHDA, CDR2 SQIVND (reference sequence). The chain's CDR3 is CASSIFLGHTDTQYF. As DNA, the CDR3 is TGTGCCAGTAGTATATTCCTGGGGCACACAGATACGCAGTATTTT.

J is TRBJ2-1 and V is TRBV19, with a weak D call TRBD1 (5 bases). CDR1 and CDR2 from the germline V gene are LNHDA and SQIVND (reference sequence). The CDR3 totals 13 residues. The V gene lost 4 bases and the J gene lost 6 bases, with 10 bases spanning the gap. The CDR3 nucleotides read TGTGCCAGTAGTAGACAGCGAGGCAATGAGCAGTTCTTC. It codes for CASSRQRGNEQFF.

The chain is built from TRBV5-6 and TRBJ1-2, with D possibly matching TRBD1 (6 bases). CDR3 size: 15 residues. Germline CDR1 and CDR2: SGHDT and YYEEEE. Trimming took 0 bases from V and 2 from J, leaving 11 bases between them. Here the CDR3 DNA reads TGTGCCAGCAGCTTGGGCTCCGGGACAAACTATGGCTACACCTTC. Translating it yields CASSLGSGTNYGYTF.

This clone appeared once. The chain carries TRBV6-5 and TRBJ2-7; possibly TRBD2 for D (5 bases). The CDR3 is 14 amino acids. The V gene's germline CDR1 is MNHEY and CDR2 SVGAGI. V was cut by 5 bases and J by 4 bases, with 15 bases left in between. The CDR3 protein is CASSPLEGGYEQYF. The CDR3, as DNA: TGTGCCAGCAGTCCGCTTGAGGGCGGTTACGAGCAGTACTTC.

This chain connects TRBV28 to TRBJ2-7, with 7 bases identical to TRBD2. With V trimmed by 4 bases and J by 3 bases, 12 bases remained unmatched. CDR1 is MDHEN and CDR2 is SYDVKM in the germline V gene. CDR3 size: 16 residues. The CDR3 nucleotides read TGTGCCAGCAGTTCTCCGGCCGCGGGAGCCAACTACGAGCAGTACTTC. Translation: CASSSPAAGANYEQYF.

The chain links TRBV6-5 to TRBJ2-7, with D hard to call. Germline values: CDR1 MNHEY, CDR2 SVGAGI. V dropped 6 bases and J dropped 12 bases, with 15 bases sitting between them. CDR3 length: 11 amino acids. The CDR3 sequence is CASRSDELTYF. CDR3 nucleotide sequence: TGTGCCAGCAGATCGGACGAGCTCACGTACTTC.

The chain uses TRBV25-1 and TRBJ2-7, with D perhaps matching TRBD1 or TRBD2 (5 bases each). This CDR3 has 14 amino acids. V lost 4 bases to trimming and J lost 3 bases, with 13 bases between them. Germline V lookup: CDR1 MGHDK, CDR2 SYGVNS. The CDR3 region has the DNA TGTGCCAGCAGTGCCGAGTGGGGGAGCTACGAGCAGTACTTC. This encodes CASSAEWGSYEQYF.

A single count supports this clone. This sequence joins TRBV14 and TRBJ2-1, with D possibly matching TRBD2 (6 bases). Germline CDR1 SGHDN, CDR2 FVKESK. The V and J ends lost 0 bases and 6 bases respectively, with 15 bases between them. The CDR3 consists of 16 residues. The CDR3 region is CASSQDLGRMANEQFF. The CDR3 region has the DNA TGTGCCAGCAGCCAAGATCTGGGGAGGATGGCCAATGAGCAGTTCTTC.

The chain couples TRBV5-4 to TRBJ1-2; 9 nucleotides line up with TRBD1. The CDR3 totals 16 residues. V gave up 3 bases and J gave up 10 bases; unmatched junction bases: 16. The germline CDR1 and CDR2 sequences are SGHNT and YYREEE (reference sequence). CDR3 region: CASSSFEWDREGDYTF. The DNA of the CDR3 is TGTGCCAGCAGCTCATTTGAATGGGACAGGGAGGGAGACTACACCTTC.

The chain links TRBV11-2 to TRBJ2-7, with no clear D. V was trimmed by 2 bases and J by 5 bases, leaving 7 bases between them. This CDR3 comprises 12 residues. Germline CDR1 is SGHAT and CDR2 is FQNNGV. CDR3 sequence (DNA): TGTGCCAGCAGCTTATGGGTCAACGAGCAGTACTTC. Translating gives CASSLWVNEQYF.

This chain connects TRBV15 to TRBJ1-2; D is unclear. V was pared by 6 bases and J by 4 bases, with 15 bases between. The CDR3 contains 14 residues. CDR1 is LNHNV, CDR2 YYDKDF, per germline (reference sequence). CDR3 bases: TGTGCCACCAGGGCGGGGTTTTCAGGCTATGGCTACACCTTC. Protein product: CATRAGFSGYGYTF.

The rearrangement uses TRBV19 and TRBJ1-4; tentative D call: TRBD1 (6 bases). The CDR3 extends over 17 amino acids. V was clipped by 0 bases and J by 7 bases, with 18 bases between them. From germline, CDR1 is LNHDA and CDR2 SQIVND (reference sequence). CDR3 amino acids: CASSIDRLQGGLEKLFF. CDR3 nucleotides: TGTGCCAGTAGTATAGATCGGTTACAGGGAGGACTTGAAAAACTGTTTTTT.

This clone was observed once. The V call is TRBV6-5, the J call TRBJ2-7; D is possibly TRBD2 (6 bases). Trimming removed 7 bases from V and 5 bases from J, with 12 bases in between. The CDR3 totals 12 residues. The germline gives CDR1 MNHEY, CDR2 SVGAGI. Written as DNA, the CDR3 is TGTGCCAGCACGGAGGGGTTCCACGAGCAGTACTTC. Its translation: CASTEGFHEQYF.

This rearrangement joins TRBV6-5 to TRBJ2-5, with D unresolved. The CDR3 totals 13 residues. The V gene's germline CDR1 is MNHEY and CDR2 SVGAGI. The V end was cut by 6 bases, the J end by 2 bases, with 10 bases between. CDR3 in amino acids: CASSLGSQETQYF. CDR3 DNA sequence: TGTGCCAGCAGCCTAGGATCACAAGAGACCCAGTACTTC.

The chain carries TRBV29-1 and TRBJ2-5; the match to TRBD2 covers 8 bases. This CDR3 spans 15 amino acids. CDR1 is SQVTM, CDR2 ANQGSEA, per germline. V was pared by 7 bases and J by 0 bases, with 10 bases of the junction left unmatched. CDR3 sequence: CSGGGQRGYQETQYF. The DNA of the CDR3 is TGCAGCGGAGGGGGGCAGCGGGGGTACCAAGAGACCCAGTACTTC.

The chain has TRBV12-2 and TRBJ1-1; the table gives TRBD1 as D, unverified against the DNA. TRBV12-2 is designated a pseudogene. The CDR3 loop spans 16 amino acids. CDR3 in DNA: TGTGCAAGTCGCTTACTGACAGGGGGTGAGGGAACTGAAGCTTTCTTT. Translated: CASRLLTGGEGTEAFF.

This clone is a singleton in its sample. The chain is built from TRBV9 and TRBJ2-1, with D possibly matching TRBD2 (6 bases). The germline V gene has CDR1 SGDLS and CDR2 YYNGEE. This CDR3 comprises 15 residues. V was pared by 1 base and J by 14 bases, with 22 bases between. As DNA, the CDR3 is TGTGCCAGCAGCGTAAGTTCTCTTCCGGGAGCAGCGAAGTTCTTC. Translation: CASSVSSLPGAAKFF.

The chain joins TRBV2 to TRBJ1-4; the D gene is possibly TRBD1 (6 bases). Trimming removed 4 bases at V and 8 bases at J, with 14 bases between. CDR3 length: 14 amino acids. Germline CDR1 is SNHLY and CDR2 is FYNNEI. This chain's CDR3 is CASSVQGGPEKLFF. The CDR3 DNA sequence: TGTGCCAGCAGTGTACAGGGAGGGCCCGAAAAACTGTTTTTT.

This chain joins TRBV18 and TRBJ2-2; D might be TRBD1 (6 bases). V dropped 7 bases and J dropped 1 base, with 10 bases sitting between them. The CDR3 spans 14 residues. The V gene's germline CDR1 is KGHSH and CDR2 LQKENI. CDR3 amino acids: CASLGQKNTGELFF. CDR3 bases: TGTGCCAGCTTGGGACAAAAGAACACCGGGGAGCTGTTTTTT.

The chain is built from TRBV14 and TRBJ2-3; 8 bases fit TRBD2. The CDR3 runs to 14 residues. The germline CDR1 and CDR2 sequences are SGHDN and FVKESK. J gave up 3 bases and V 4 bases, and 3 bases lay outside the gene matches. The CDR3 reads CASSRGGSTDTQYF. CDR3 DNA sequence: TGTGCCAGCAGCCGCGGGGGGAGTACAGATACGCAGTATTTT.

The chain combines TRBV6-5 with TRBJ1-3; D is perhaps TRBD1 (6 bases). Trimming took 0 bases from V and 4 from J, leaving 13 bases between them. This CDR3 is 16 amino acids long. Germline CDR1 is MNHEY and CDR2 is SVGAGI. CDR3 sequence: CASSYSWDIRGNTIYF. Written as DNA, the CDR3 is TGTGCCAGCAGTTACTCGTGGGACATCCGAGGAAACACCATATATTTT.